Below are 21 T cell receptor beta chains sequenced from a single sample in a study of blood T cell repertoires in COVID-19. The method was immunoSEQ multiplex PCR; TCRdb's version includes in-frame clones alone and lacks a portion of them. The sample comprises 200,000 to 250,000 clones, approximately 88% of which are singletons, and about a tenth rests with the top ten. Sequenced sample: PBMCs or T cells enriched from blood (not recorded which). These receptors came from a man younger than 35 with acute COVID-19.

The table lists this clone with a count of one. This chain joins TRBV6-5 and TRBJ2-2, with D possibly TRBD2 on 5 matching bases. The CDR3 is 14 residues long. CDR1 and CDR2 from the germline V gene are MNHEY and SVGAGI. V was clipped by 6 bases and J by 7 bases, with 15 bases between them. This CDR3 is CASRPFEGNGELFF. CDR3 nucleotides: TGTGCCAGCAGGCCCTTCGAGGGAAACGGGGAGCTGTTTTTT.

The V and J genes are TRBV28 and TRBJ1-1, with TRBD1 identical over 8 bases. The CDR3 totals 14 residues. V shed 7 bases, J shed 0 bases, and the junction held 4 bases outside the gene matches. The germline CDR1 and CDR2 sequences are MDHEN and SYDVKM. The CDR3 is CASKGTGVNTEAFF. The DNA for the CDR3 is TGTGCCAGCAAGGGGACAGGTGTGAACACTGAAGCTTTCTTT.

The J gene is TRBJ1-2, the V gene TRBV11-2, with 11 bases lining up with TRBD1. This CDR3 spans 17 amino acids. Germline V gives CDR1 SGHAT, CDR2 FQNNGV. Trimming at V came to 5 bases and at J to 4 bases, leaving 12 bases not matched to a gene. The CDR3 spells CASSPSPRTGGAYGYTF. CDR3 bases: TGTGCCAGCAGCCCGTCCCCCCGGACAGGGGGCGCCTATGGCTACACCTTC.

This chain uses TRBV30 with TRBJ2-1, with 11 bases lining up with TRBD2. The CDR3 has 14 residues. The trim removed 2 bases at V and 10 bases at J, leaving 7 bases unmatched. Germline CDR1 GTSNPN, CDR2 SVGIG (reference sequence). CDR3 loop: CAWSPLLAGEEQFF. The CDR3 bases are TGTGCCTGGAGTCCCTTACTAGCGGGAGAGGAGCAGTTCTTC.

The rearrangement joins TRBV5-1 to TRBJ1-1, with 11 positions matching TRBD1. The germline CDR1 and CDR2 sequences are SGHRS and YFSETQ. CDR3 length: 16 residues. After removal of 4 bases from V and 1 base from J, the junction contained 6 bases not matched to a gene. The CDR3 region has the DNA TGCGCCAGCAGCACCGGGACAGGGGGGAAGAACACTGAAGCTTTCTTT. It codes for CASSTGTGGKNTEAFF. The variable domain in full, with the rest retrieved from reference TRBV5-1 and TRBJ1-1, is KAGVTQTPRYLIKTRGQQVTLSCSPISGHRSVSWYQQTPGQGLQFLFEYFSETQRNKGNFPGRFSGRQFSNSRSEMNVSTLELGDSALYLCASSTGTGGKNTEAFFGQGTRLTVV.

The chain joins TRBV7-8 to TRBJ2-7, with 9 bases fitting TRBD1. Germline V CDR1 and CDR2: SGHVS, FQNEAQ. The CDR3 runs to 14 residues. V dropped 5 bases and J dropped 6; count of bases not matched to a gene: 8. Written as DNA, the CDR3 is TGTGCCAGCAGCCCACGGACAGGGGTCGGCGAGCAGTACTTC. This encodes CASSPRTGVGEQYF.

The chain joins TRBV7-6 to TRBJ1-1, with 7 bases that match TRBD1. This CDR3 has 16 residues. Germline loops: CDR1 SGHVS, CDR2 FNYEAQ. V lost 5 bases and J lost 1; bases outside the gene matches: 10. This CDR3 reads CASSGDRADQNTEAFF. DNA of the CDR3: TGTGCCAGCAGCGGTGACAGGGCGGATCAGAACACTGAAGCTTTCTTT.

This clone has just a few counts. The chain combines TRBV6-1 with TRBJ1-1; TRBD1 matches at 7 bases. V shed 3 bases, J shed 4 bases, and the junction held 8 bases outside the gene matches. This CDR3 comprises 15 residues. The germline gives CDR1 MNHNS, CDR2 SASEGT. The CDR3 here is CASSEEGAISTEAFF. The CDR3 DNA reads TGTGCCAGCAGTGAGGAGGGGGCGATTTCCACTGAAGCTTTCTTT.

The rearrangement links TRBV23-1 to TRBJ1-2, with D maybe TRBD1 (5 bases). TRBV23-1 is assigned to the ORF class and has an uncertain function. Trimming removed 2 bases at V and 7 bases at J, with 11 bases between. The CDR3 covers 13 residues. CDR3 nucleotide sequence: TGCGCCAGCAGTCAAGACAGTCCGTGTGGCTACACCTTC. It is translated as CASSQDSPCGYTF.

V usage is TRBV29-1 and J usage is TRBJ1-5, with D perhaps matching TRBD1 (5 bases). Trimming stripped 6 bases from V and 2 bases from J, with 17 bases between. The CDR3 is 15 residues long. Per the germline V gene, CDR1 is SQVTM and CDR2 is ANQGSEA. In DNA form, the CDR3 reads TGCAGCGTGGGGGAGGGCTTCCTGGGCAATCAGCCCCAGCATTTT. Its protein product is CSVGEGFLGNQPQHF.

This chain links TRBV19 with TRBJ2-3; a possible D gene is TRBD2 (6 bases). Germline CDR1 LNHDA, CDR2 SQIVND (reference sequence). Trimming stripped 2 bases from V and 3 bases from J, with 9 bases between. The CDR3 covers 14 residues. In nucleotides, the CDR3 is TGTGCCAGTAGTATATGGCGGGAAACAGATACGCAGTATTTT. It specifies CASSIWRETDTQYF.

The rearrangement joins TRBV29-1 to TRBJ1-1, with D possibly TRBD1 on 5 matching bases. CDR1 and CDR2 (germline): SQVTM, ANQGSEA. The germline V and J ends were trimmed by 7 bases and 1 base, with 10 bases remaining between them. This CDR3 has 12 residues. This CDR3 is CSAHTGNTEAFF. Written as DNA, the CDR3 is TGCAGCGCCCACACAGGGAACACTGAAGCTTTCTTT.

This chain links TRBV18 with TRBJ2-1; maybe TRBD1 (5 bases). This CDR3 has 14 amino acids. Deletions cut 3 bases from V and 7 bases from J, with 13 bases between. The germline V gene encodes CDR1 KGHSH and CDR2 LQKENI. CDR3 region: CASSPDTTGNEQFF. In nucleotides, the CDR3 is TGTGCCAGCTCACCGGACACTACTGGGAATGAGCAGTTCTTC.

This clone has more than one count but fewer than ten. The rearrangement uses TRBV27 and TRBJ1-1; D is possibly TRBD1 (6 bases). The CDR3 loop spans 14 amino acids. The germline V gene encodes CDR1 MNHEY and CDR2 SMNVEV (reference sequence). Trimming removed 6 bases at V and 1 base at J, with 12 bases between. CDR3 in amino acids: CASSDRPGNTEAFF. In DNA form, the CDR3 reads TGTGCCAGCAGCGACAGGCCTGGGAACACTGAAGCTTTCTTT.

The chain employs TRBV14 and TRBJ2-7; 11 bases match TRBD2. The CDR3 totals 15 residues. Germline lookup yields CDR1 SGHDN and CDR2 FVKESK. Losses at the gene ends were 4 bases for V and 2 bases for J; bases not matched to a gene: 4. CDR3 region: CASSPGLAAPYEQYF. In DNA form, the CDR3 reads TGTGCCAGCAGCCCGGGACTAGCGGCACCCTACGAGCAGTACTTC.

The gene calls are TRBV19 and TRBJ1-5; 9 bases align to TRBD1. This CDR3 comprises 15 residues. V lost 4 bases, J lost 5 bases, and 6 bases stayed unmatched. CDR1 LNHDA and CDR2 SQIVND come from the germline V gene (reference sequence). CDR3 region: CASSRTGDKYQPQHF. CDR3 bases: TGTGCCAGTAGTAGGACAGGGGACAAGTATCAGCCCCAGCATTTT.

The V call is TRBV6-1, the J call TRBJ1-2; D is perhaps TRBD1 (5 bases). The germline CDR1 and CDR2 sequences are MNHNS and SASEGT. V lost 0 bases to trimming and J lost 2 bases, with 13 bases between them. The CDR3 covers 16 residues. CDR3 bases: TGTGCCAGCAGTGAAGCCGCCGGGACTCCAAACTATGGCTACACCTTC. Its protein is CASSEAAGTPNYGYTF.

This chain uses TRBV4-2 with TRBJ2-7, with D possibly TRBD2 on 5 matching bases. This CDR3 has 16 amino acids. V lost 2 bases and J lost 0, with 14 bases in between. Germline loops: CDR1 LGHNA, CDR2 YNFKEQ. DNA of the CDR3: TGTGCCAGCAGCCAACGGGGAAGCGGCGACTCCTACGAGCAGTACTTC. Amino acid sequence: CASSQRGSGDSYEQYF.

The count of this clone is one. This chain joins TRBV25-1 and TRBJ2-1; D is undetermined. Deletions cut 6 bases from V and 8 bases from J, with 17 bases between. The CDR3 contains 14 residues. Germline CDR1 is MGHDK and CDR2 is SYGVNS. CDR3 in amino acids: CASRKTSSFDEQFF. CDR3 nucleotides: TGTGCCAGCAGAAAGACCTCTAGTTTCGATGAGCAGTTCTTC.

The chain has TRBV21-1 and TRBJ2-7; the table gives TRBD1 as D, unverified against the DNA. TRBV21-1 represents a pseudogene. The CDR3 spans 17 residues. CDR3 protein: CASSNYLGQGLLGEQYF. CDR3 bases: TGTGCCAGCAGCAATTACCTCGGACAGGGCTTATTAGGCGAGCAGTACTTC.

The chain is built from TRBV28 and TRBJ1-6; TRBD1 agrees at 9 bases. V trimming: 6 bases; J trimming: 7 bases; junction bases outside the gene matches: 4. Germline loops: CDR1 MDHEN, CDR2 SYDVKM. The CDR3 is 14 residues long. CDR3 in DNA: TGTGCCAGCAGAACGGGACAGGGAAATTCACCCCTCCACTTT. As protein: CASRTGQGNSPLHF.